This T cell receptor beta chain comes out of a study of CD8+ T cells in alopecia areata. Study-wide findings and caveats: Baseline CD8+ expansion's link to response remains uncertain, as there was one nonresponder. Persistence in scalp and blood during tofacitinib was observed for many expanded lesional clones. Patients showed less clear TCR sequence sharing than mice, possibly partly because of HLA diversity.

The germline CDR1 and CDR2 sequences are LGHNA and YNFKEQ. V lost 0 bases and J lost 5, with 10 bases in between. The CDR3 totals 14 residues. Extraction and reverse transcription of RNA yielded cDNA as the sequencing template. Here immunoSEQ multiplex PCR was the method, and the copy in TCRdb shows in-frame clones only, minus some. The repertoire has a few hundred thousand clones, 60% of them found once; the top ten carry around 0.92%. Treatment defined: oral pan-JAK inhibitor, 5-10 mg twice daily. This clone appeared once. The antigen is unknown. The chain has TRBV4-2 and TRBJ1-1; D not resolved. The material sequenced was CD4+ T cells sorted from blood, taken around week 54, from a patient treated with tofacitinib. The receptor comes from a human donor with alopecia areata. The CDR3 DNA reads TGTGCCAGCAGCCAAGAAGGGTCTCGGACTGAAGCTTTCTTT. This gives the protein CASSQEGSRTEAFF.